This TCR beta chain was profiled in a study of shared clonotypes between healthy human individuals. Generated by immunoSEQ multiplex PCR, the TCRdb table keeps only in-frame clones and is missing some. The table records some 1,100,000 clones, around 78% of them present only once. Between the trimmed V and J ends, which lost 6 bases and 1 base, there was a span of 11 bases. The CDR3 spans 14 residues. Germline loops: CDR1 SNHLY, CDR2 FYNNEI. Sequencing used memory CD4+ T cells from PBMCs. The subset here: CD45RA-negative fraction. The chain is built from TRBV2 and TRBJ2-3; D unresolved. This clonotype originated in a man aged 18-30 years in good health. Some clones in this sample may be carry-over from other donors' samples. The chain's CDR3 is CASRARGGTDTQYF. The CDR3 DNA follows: TGTGCCAGCAGGGCCCGCGGAGGCACAGATACGCAGTATTTT.